The 8 T cell receptor beta chains in this list originate from one sample, sequenced in a study of T-cell memory formation after mild COVID-19. TCRdb called the 5' RACE reads again in MiXCR, with one record for every CDR3 protein. The table lists a few hundred thousand distinct CDR3 sequences, 15% to 20% of them singletons. The material sequenced was PBMCs or a T cell subset sorted from them (not recorded which). The receptor set was obtained from a man aged 18 to 30 who had mild COVID-19 (a few samples of this study predate the infection). Cell type and time point are not known.

This clonotype showed up just a few times. V usage is TRBV7-9 and J usage is TRBJ1-1; 8 bases line up with TRBD1. Germline V gene lookup returns CDR1 SEHNR and CDR2 FQNEAQ (reference sequence). V trimming: 5 bases; J trimming: 5 bases; junction bases outside the gene matches: 7. The CDR3 spans 14 residues. CDR3 region: CASSPLTGETEAFF. The CDR3 nucleotides read TGTGCCAGCAGCCCGCTGACAGGGGAGACTGAAGCTTTCTTT.

The rearrangement joins TRBV5-1 to TRBJ2-1, with no clear D. Trimming took 4 bases from V and 4 from J, leaving 15 bases between them. CDR3 length: 15 amino acids. The V gene's germline CDR1 is SGHRS and CDR2 YFSETQ. The DNA for the CDR3 is TGCGCCAGCAGCCGGACCTCATCCTCGTACAATGAGCAGTTCTTC. Its protein is CASSRTSSSYNEQFF.

The V gene is TRBV18, the J gene TRBJ2-7; D tentatively reads TRBD1 or TRBD2 (5 bases each). The length of the CDR3 is 15 residues. Deletions cut 1 base from V and 5 bases from J, with 15 bases between. Per the germline V gene, CDR1 is KGHSH and CDR2 is LQKENI. The CDR3 sequence is CASSPREGPGHEQYV. CDR3 in DNA: TGTGCCAGCTCACCACGTGAGGGGCCGGGTCACGAGCAGTACGTC.

The V and J genes are TRBV3-1 and TRBJ1-1; weak D call: TRBD1 (6 bases). CDR1 is LGHDT, CDR2 YNNKEL, per germline (reference sequence). Trimming removed 3 bases at V and 1 base at J, with 9 bases between. This CDR3 comprises 14 residues. The CDR3 DNA is TGTGCCAGCAGCCACCGGGACAAGAACACTGAAGCTTTCTTT. Its protein is CASSHRDKNTEAFF.

This clonotype was counted a few times. The chain is built from TRBV20-1 and TRBJ2-3, with a tentative D call TRBD2 (6 bases). V was trimmed by 3 bases and J by 3 bases, leaving 13 bases between them. This CDR3 has 14 residues. Germline lookup yields CDR1 DFQATT and CDR2 SNEGSKA (reference sequence). CDR3 sequence (DNA): TGCAGTGCTAGGACGGGGCTAGCGACAGATACGCAGTATTTT. Amino acid sequence: CSARTGLATDTQYF.

V usage is TRBV21-1 and J usage is TRBJ1-1. TRBV21-1 represents a pseudogene. The CDR3 length is 15 residues. The CDR3 DNA sequence: TGTGCCAGCAGCAAAGAGCGTCGGGGTGCGACTGAAGCTTTCTTT. Amino acid sequence: CASSKERRGATEAFF.

The rearrangement joins TRBV14 to TRBJ2-3; tentatively, D is TRBD1 (5 bases). Germline V gene sequence: CDR1 SGHDN, CDR2 FVKESK. V was cut by 3 bases and J by 1 base, with 11 bases left in between. This CDR3 is 15 amino acids long. This CDR3 is CASSHPRVGTDTQYF. The CDR3 DNA follows: TGTGCCAGCAGCCACCCCAGGGTAGGCACAGATACGCAGTATTTT. Supplemented by reference TRBV14 and TRBJ2-3, the full variable domain reads EAGVTQFPSHSVIEKGQTVTLRCDPISGHDNLYWYRRVMGKEIKFLLHFVKESKQDESGMPNNRFLAERTGGTYSTLKVQPAELEDSGVYFCASSHPRVGTDTQYFGPGTRLTVL.

This clonotype was observed a few times. The chain combines TRBV28 with TRBJ2-7; D could derive from TRBD1 or TRBD2 (7 bases each). Germline V gene data show CDR1 as MDHEN and CDR2 as SYDVKM. The CDR3 is 15 residues long. Trimming stripped 8 bases from V and 3 bases from J, with 20 bases between. The CDR3: CASAPGGADSYEQYV. CDR3 bases: TGTGCCAGCGCCCCAGGGGGGGCTGATAGCTACGAGCAGTACGTC.